This TCR beta chain derives from a study of blood T cell repertoires in COVID-19 (dated by TCRdb to about 2020). About the investigation overall: The collaborator samples originated in the United States, Italy and Spain and spanned the acute and convalescent phases of COVID-19. The repertoires were released in a freely available public database meant as a resource for research on the immune response to SARS-CoV-2. Samples came from the ongoing ImmuneRACE study (first 160 participants) plus 1,254 subjects from 6 global collaborators. A de-identified subject ID, COVID-19 status, age in years and sex were almost always included in the sample metadata. Where available, HLA class I and class II types were taken from metadata supplied by the sample provider and were not determined by assay-based typing. Deeply sampled blood TCRbeta repertoires from subjects exposed to, actively infected with, or recovered from COVID-19 were included in the dataset. The prospective study material was composed of cDNA or gDNA derived from T cells, B-cell-depleted T cells, or PBMCs. Overall results and qualifications from the work: How much clinical and demographic metadata was included differed by source and by participant, and the metadata was provided uncurated.

Points on this clone: Its antigen remains undetermined. Base qualities are not at hand, and no much larger clone is one base apart.

From the germline V gene, CDR1 is SGHTA and CDR2 is FQGNSA. The CDR3, from cysteine to phenylalanine, totals 17 residues. CDR3 DNA is the only sequence kept; it has 51 bases, read in frame from the first base. Trimming takes 5 bases off V and 0 bases off J; junction bases not matched to a gene: 8. TCRbeta CDR3 regions were amplified from genomic DNA using the immunoSEQ Assay, a bias-controlled multiplex PCR. Per the authors' processing: The number of nucleated cells in each sample was estimated from the amplification of reference gene primers within the assay. To quantify the absolute abundance of each unique TCRbeta CDR3 rearrangement, sequence reads were collapsed and filtered. For each sample, productive Simpson clonality was calculated by taking the square root of Simpson's diversity index across productive rearrangements. As stored in TCRdb, this immuneACCESS dataset retains in-frame rearrangements with V and J assigned. A fraction of the clones does not appear; measured against another copy, unresolved V genes explain less than half of the discrepancy, and the remainder lacks a known reason. V and J calls and clone size are as listed in that table; D and trimming were resolved from the DNA. The sample data list over 150,000 clones, and around four fifths of these were observed just once. Together, the top ten hold about 6.9% of the sample.

Each collaborating institution followed its own protocols to collect whole blood in K2EDTA tubes. For TCRbeta analysis, collaborators shipped samples as frozen whole blood, isolated PBMCs, or DNA extracted from either of those sample types. The chain uses TRBV7-2 and TRBJ2-1; 9 central bases correspond to TRBD2. This clonotype originated in a human donor with acute or convalescent COVID-19. The donor label of this sample is uncertain. The sample comprised peripheral blood. The DNA is TGTGCCAGCAGCCATCTAGCGGGGACCCGCTCCTACAATGAGCAGTTCTTC. Its protein product is CASSHLAGTRSYNEQFF.